This T cell receptor (beta chain) was retrieved from a study of T cell responses to AZD1222 COVID-19 vaccine (dated by TCRdb to about 2021). Background for the entire study: A total of just over 230 trial participants underwent TCR sequencing, of whom nearly 210 had received two doses of AZD1222 and roughly 26 had received two doses of the MenACWY control vaccine. Trial participants were enrolled by age into 18-55, 56-69 and 70-plus year subgroups, with around 140, 26 and 57 TCR-sequenced participants respectively.

The sample's time point, from its label and the paper: baseline before first vaccination. The treatment or condition label, read with the paper, signifies: meningococcal conjugate vaccine given as trial control. Vaccinee samples came from UK trials COV001 and COV002, including a single-blind randomized controlled phase 2/3 trial of AZD1222 (ChAdOx1 nCoV-19) in healthy adults. For TCRbeta chain sequencing, PBMC samples from trial participants were taken at day 0 and at day 28 after the second dose. Of note for this clone: Its binding antigen is unknown. No base quality information exists; no much larger clone differs at one position.

Study-wide conclusions, independent of this receptor: Participants were mostly white British and included more females than males, and it was suggested by the authors that clonal diversity may have been underestimated. Vaccine-associated CD4 TCRs spanned the whole spike protein, with dominant responses in regions 160-218 and 743-854. No day 14 peak-response samples were available, so repertoires were characterized only after the peak T cell response. Spike-specific TCR breadth and depth rose significantly after two AZD1222 doses compared with day 0 and with MenACWY recipients. Conclusions about previously exposed vaccinees are limited because only six or seven AZD1222 recipients were SARS-CoV-2 seropositive at baseline. Epitopes outside the regions mutated in the B.1.351 and B.1.1.7 variants were reportedly recognized by nearly half of the unique spike-specific TCRs. The 56-69-year group was small, and its depth increase did not reach significance, likely because of low power.

The CDR3 regions of human TCRbeta chains were subjected to immunosequencing. The authors' analysis ran thus. Repertoire TCRs were checked for matches against a reference library of SARS-CoV-2-specific TCRs that had been generated using the MIRA antigen-specificity platform. Breadth meant the fraction of unique TCRs that were SARS-CoV-2-associated, whereas depth meant the fraction of total T cells that were SARS-CoV-2-associated. Using the MIRA data, each spike-specific TCR was mapped to the spike region that the TCR reacts to and placed in a CD4 or CD8 class. Log10-transformed breadth and depth values were compared by one-way ANOVA with Sidak's multiple comparisons tests. TCRdb took this table from immuneACCESS and kept in-frame rearrangements with V and J called. Such tables lack part of the clones; where checked against another copy, unresolved V genes explain under half of the gap, and the rest is unexplained. The DNA gave D and trimming, while V, J and clone size come from that table. In this sample the table shows approximately 98,000 clones, approximately 89% of which occur a single time. About 3.3% of the sample rests with the top ten.

Taken from cysteine to phenylalanine, the CDR3 has 16 residues. Just CDR3 DNA is preserved here, 48 bases in frame from base 1. V is trimmed back by 5 bases and J by 0 bases, and the junction contains 8 bases that no gene match accounts for. As encoded in the germline V gene, CDR1 is SGHTA while CDR2 is FQGNSA. Sequenced here: peripheral blood, sampled on day 0 of MenACWY control vaccination. This TCR came from an adult in good health. Rearrangement joined TRBV7-2 to TRBJ2-7, and TRBD1 matches 9 of the central bases. Here the CDR3 is given as CASSPQDRGGSYEQYF. The nucleotides are TGTGCCAGCAGCCCCCAGGACAGGGGTGGCTCCTACGAGCAGTACTTC.